The rows below give T cell receptor beta chains drawn from one sample of a study of technical replicates of blood from a few donors. Sequencing was performed with immunoSEQ multiplex PCR; in TCRdb, only in-frame clones are kept and a portion is missing. The sample shows about 81,000 clones, approximately 96% of them seen only once. The sample taken for sequencing was T cells isolated from PBMCs. Every receptor here comes from a human donor in good health. The CDR3 runs from the conserved cysteine through the conserved F or W. D genes are given only for firm matches. Expanded clones get a size class; other rows say once, few or many, or leave the size out.

TRBJ2-1	-	TRBV27	-	CASGISPEQFF	TGTGCCAGCGGAATTAGCCCTGAGCAGTTCTTC
TRBJ2-1	-	TRBV2	TRBD2	CASMRTSENEQFF	TGTGCCAGCATGCGGACTAGCGAAAATGAGCAGTTCTTC
TRBJ1-2	-	TRBV11-2	TRBD1	CASSLGLTGGHGYTF	TGTGCCAGCAGCTTAGGGTTGACAGGGGGTCATGGCTACACCTTC
TRBJ2-1	-	TRBV7-3	-	CASSTSSSYNEQFF	TGTGCCAGCAGCACGAGTAGCTCCTACAATGAGCAGTTCTTC
TRBJ2-7	-	TRBV5-1	-	CASSLESGVMAYEQYF	TGCGCCAGCAGCTTGGAGTCCGGGGTTATGGCCTACGAGCAGTACTTC
TRBJ2-1	-	TRBV30	TRBD1	CAWSAAGTGRFEQFF	TGTGCCTGGAGCGCGGCCGGGACAGGCCGCTTTGAGCAGTTCTTC
TRBJ1-1	few	TRBV19	-	CASLKSTLMNTEAFF	TGTGCCAGTTTGAAGAGCACCCTAATGAACACTGAAGCTTTCTTT
TRBJ2-7	once	TRBV11-3	-	CASSLESGGLYEQYF	TGTGCCAGCAGCTTAGAAAGCGGAGGCCTCTACGAGCAGTACTTC
TRBJ2-7	-	TRBV5-5	-	CASSRDFPSYEQYF	TGTGCCAGCTCCCGGGACTTCCCCTCCTACGAGCAGTACTTC
TRBJ1-4	-	TRBV18	-	CASSPYPPDRQDEKLFF	TGTGCCAGCTCACCATATCCCCCTGACAGGCAAGATGAAAAACTGTTTTTT
TRBJ2-2	-	TRBV29-1	TRBD1	CSVVGTGGIGELFF	TGCAGCGTCGTTGGGACAGGGGGGATCGGGGAGCTGTTTTTT
TRBJ1-1	-	TRBV2	-	CASSAGLRLNTEAFF	TGTGCCAGCAGTGCAGGGTTACGATTGAACACTGAAGCTTTCTTT
TRBJ1-4	once	TRBV5-1	-	CASSLGVRDEKLFF	TGCGCCAGCAGCTTAGGGGTACGCGATGAAAAACTGTTTTTT
TRBJ1-2	-	TRBV6-5	-	CASSYISANYGYTF	TGTGCCAGCAGTTACATTTCGGCTAACTATGGCTACACCTTC
TRBJ1-2	-	TRBV30	-	CAWSEGVGYGYTF	TGTGCCTGGAGTGAGGGGGTAGGATATGGCTACACCTTC
TRBJ2-6	-	TRBV5-1	-	CASSLSGTGANVLTF	TGCGCCAGCAGCTTGTCAGGGACTGGGGCCAACGTCCTGACTTTC
TRBJ2-7	-	TRBV6-1	TRBD2	CASSGAGTSGSPPSYEQYF	TGTGCCAGCAGTGGAGCGGGGACTAGCGGGAGCCCTCCATCCTACGAGCAGTACTTC
TRBJ1-3	-	TRBV19	TRBD1	CAILDRGGNTIYF	TGTGCCATATTAGACAGGGGAGGAAACACCATATATTTT
TRBJ2-7	-	TRBV11-3	-	CASSFLPDEQYF	TGTGCCAGCAGCTTTCTTCCGGACGAGCAGTACTTC
TRBJ2-4	-	TRBV6-5	-	CASSSRVRADIQYF	TGTGCCAGCAGTTCTAGAGTCAGGGCCGACATTCAGTACTTC
TRBJ2-7	-	TRBV5-6	-	CASSLVQGFYEQYF	TGTGCCAGCAGCTTGGTACAGGGTTTCTACGAGCAGTACTTC
TRBJ2-4	-	TRBV18	-	CASSPSTSYGIQYF	TGTGCCAGCTCACCCTCAACTAGCTATGGCATTCAGTACTTC
TRBJ2-7	once	TRBV2	TRBD1	CASSEPGQGIGAYEQYF	TGTGCCAGCAGTGAACCGGGACAGGGGATCGGCGCCTACGAGCAGTACTTC
TRBJ2-7	-	TRBV20-1	-	CSARLAREQYF	TGCAGTGCTAGACTAGCGCGTGAGCAGTACTTC
TRBJ2-2	-	TRBV6-5	-	CASGRAGRTGELFF	TGTGCCAGCGGTAGGGCAGGGAGGACCGGGGAGCTGTTTTTT
TRBJ1-5	-	TRBV4-2	TRBD1	CASSEDRDVQPQHF	TGTGCCAGCAGTGAAGACAGGGACGTTCAGCCCCAGCATTTT
TRBJ2-3	-	TRBV6-5	-	CASSYSPGADTQYF	TGTGCCAGCAGTTACTCCCCAGGGGCAGATACGCAGTATTTT
TRBJ1-2	-	TRBV15	-	CATSRGEGILYGYTF	TGTGCCACCAGCAGAGGGGAGGGGATTCTATATGGCTACACCTTC
TRBJ1-1	-	TRBV11-3	-	CASSLAVGTEAFF	TGTGCCAGCAGCTTGGCGGTTGGCACTGAAGCTTTCTTT
TRBJ2-3	once	TRBV2	-	CASSVVEQGKDTQYF	TGTGCCAGCAGTGTTGTTGAGCAGGGCAAAGATACGCAGTATTTT
TRBJ2-1	-	TRBV28	TRBD2	CASSAPGLAGPGGDNEQFF	TGTGCCAGCAGTGCACCGGGACTAGCGGGCCCAGGAGGGGACAATGAGCAGTTCTTC
TRBJ2-7	-	TRBV6-6	TRBD1	CASSNYRDRDIDEQYF	TGTGCCAGCAGTAACTACCGGGACAGGGACATCGACGAGCAGTACTTC
TRBJ1-2	-	TRBV27	TRBD1	CASSLGQGWNGYTF	TGTGCCAGCAGTCTCGGACAGGGATGGAACGGCTACACCTTC
TRBJ2-7	-	TRBV7-7	TRBD1	CASSLGTGSAYEQYF	TGTGCCAGCAGCTTGGGGACAGGGTCTGCCTACGAGCAGTACTTC
TRBJ1-5	-	TRBV7-3	TRBD1	CASSPDRDNQPQHF	TGTGCCAGCAGCCCTGACAGGGACAATCAGCCCCAGCATTTT
TRBJ2-1	-	TRBV6-5	TRBD2	CASSYWTSGLHNEQFF	TGTGCCAGCAGTTACTGGACTAGCGGGCTTCACAATGAGCAGTTCTTC
TRBJ1-2	-	TRBV30	-	CAWTFYSGTGGGYTF	TGTGCCTGGACGTTCTACTCGGGGACGGGGGGTGGCTACACCTTC
TRBJ1-1	-	TRBV15	TRBD1	CATSSQTGVSVTEAFF	TGTGCCACCAGCTCTCAAACAGGGGTCTCGGTCACTGAAGCTTTCTTT
TRBJ2-2	-	TRBV13	-	CASSFVRGDTGELFF	TGTGCCAGCAGCTTTGTTCGGGGTGACACCGGGGAGCTGTTTTTT
TRBJ2-5	-	TRBV5-6	TRBD1	CASSLLTGVQETQYF	TGTGCCAGCAGCCTGTTAACAGGGGTCCAAGAGACCCAGTACTTC
TRBJ1-1	-	TRBV5-1	-	CASSLGGGNTEAFF	TGCGCCAGCAGCTTGGGAGGGGGTAACACTGAAGCTTTCTTT
TRBJ2-1	-	TRBV19	TRBD2	CASSLGAGLNEQFF	TGTGCCAGTAGTTTGGGAGCGGGATTAAATGAGCAGTTCTTC
TRBJ1-2	-	TRBV7-9	TRBD1	CASSQKTGNYGYTF	TGTGCCAGCTCCCAAAAGACAGGGAACTATGGCTACACCTTC
TRBJ1-2	-	TRBV30	-	CAWRQGRSNYGYTF	TGTGCCTGGAGGCAGGGAAGGAGTAACTATGGCTACACCTTC
TRBJ2-7	-	TRBV29-1	TRBD1	CSVLRDRGNYEQYF	TGCAGCGTTCTACGGGACAGGGGGAACTACGAGCAGTACTTC
TRBJ2-7	-	TRBV11-2	TRBD1	CASSLRGTAYEQYF	TGTGCCAGCAGCTTAAGGGGGACAGCATACGAGCAGTACTTC
TRBJ2-3	-	TRBV9	-	CASSGHPGDTQYF	TGTGCCAGCAGCGGTCACCCAGGGGATACGCAGTATTTT
TRBJ2-7	-	TRBV19	TRBD2	CASTIGVAGSYEQYF	TGTGCCAGTACCATCGGGGTAGCGGGGTCCTACGAGCAGTACTTC
TRBJ2-7	-	TRBV7-9	TRBD2	CASSLTSGSSPYEQYF	TGTGCCAGCAGCCTAACTAGCGGGAGTTCCCCCTACGAGCAGTACTTC
TRBJ2-7	-	TRBV29-1	TRBD1	CSVHGTGARAGSYEQYF	TGCAGCGTACATGGGACAGGGGCGAGAGCGGGTTCCTACGAGCAGTACTTC
TRBJ2-5	-	TRBV4-1	TRBD2	CASSQGASGRLETQYF	TGCGCCAGCAGCCAAGGCGCTAGCGGGAGGTTGGAGACCCAGTACTTC
TRBJ2-1	-	TRBV4-1	-	CASSQVSGSYNEQFF	TGCGCCAGCAGCCAGGTTAGCGGTTCCTACAATGAGCAGTTCTTC
TRBJ2-1	-	TRBV5-3	TRBD2	CARSLKGLASPGSYNEQFF	TGTGCCAGAAGCTTGAAAGGACTAGCGAGTCCCGGGAGCTACAATGAGCAGTTCTTC
TRBJ2-7	-	TRBV7-3	TRBD1	CASSFGDSYEQYF	TGTGCCAGCAGCTTTGGGGACAGCTACGAGCAGTACTTC
TRBJ2-2	-	TRBV6-1	-	CASGLYSANTGELFF	TGTGCCAGCGGGCTGTACAGTGCGAACACCGGGGAGCTGTTTTTT
TRBJ1-2	once	TRBV19	TRBD1	CASLDTGANYGYTF	TGTGCCAGTCTTGATACAGGGGCTAACTATGGCTACACCTTC
TRBJ2-7	-	TRBV6-6	TRBD1	CASSYLGQGFYEQYF	TGTGCCAGCAGTTACCTCGGACAGGGTTTCTACGAGCAGTACTTC
TRBJ1-1	-	TRBV13	-	CASSQGGSEAFF	TGTGCCAGCAGCCAGGGAGGATCTGAAGCTTTCTTT
TRBJ1-2	-	TRBV7-9	-	CASSHRESYGYTF	TGTGCCAGCAGCCACAGGGAGTCCTATGGCTACACCTTC